Detailed here is one T cell receptor beta chain. Its antigen is as yet unknown. The source of the sample is a study of shared clonotypes between healthy human individuals. Whole-study findings and limits: In general, naive subsets displayed greater estimated richness than memory subsets did.

Terminally differentiated effector memory CD45RA+ cells were left out of the naive CD8 fraction, which was CD45RO-negative and positively selected for CCR7. V trimming: 0 bases; J trimming: 4 bases; junction bases outside the gene matches: 14. This CDR3 comprises 19 residues. Germline V lookup: CDR1 MGHRA, CDR2 YSYEKL. The protocol was immunoSEQ multiplex PCR, while the TCRdb copy is restricted to in-frame clones and leaves out a portion. The table lists about 590,000 clones, around 95% of them singletons. Sequencing was done on a sample of naive CD8+ T cells sorted from blood. The rearrangement joins TRBV4-1 to TRBJ2-2; 7 bases map to TRBD1. The sequence derives from a young woman in good health. CDR3 DNA sequence: TGCGCCAGCAGCCAAGATTCTTTGACCCAAGGGGGCCTCACCGGGGAGCTGTTTTTT. Its protein is CASSQDSLTQGGLTGELFF.